The 28 T cell receptor beta chains presented below share a single source sample, sequenced in a study of blood T cell repertoires in COVID-19 (dated by TCRdb to the early 2020s). The library came from the immunoSEQ multiplex PCR assay. This is the immuneACCESS table as TCRdb keeps it, with only in-frame sequences that have V and J called. A part of the clones is gone; compared with another copy, unresolved V genes explain less than half, and the rest is unexplained. In this sample the table shows around 290,000 clones, roughly 90% of which occur a single time. Together, the top ten hold roughly 2.3% of the sample. Sequenced material: peripheral blood. Receptors were obtained from a woman under 40 with COVID-19, enrolled during active disease.

The chain recombines TRBV28 with TRBJ1-2; D gene ambiguous. Trimming took 5 bases from V and 0 from J, leaving 10 bases between them. The CDR3 sequence is 14 residues long. CDR1 and CDR2 (germline): MDHEN, SYDVKM. CDR3 nucleotides: TGTGCCAGCAGTGCGGGAGCTTCTAACTATGGCTACACCTTC. Translating it yields CASSAGASNYGYTF.

V is TRBV10-3 and J is TRBJ1-2; no definite D call. There are 17 residues in the CDR3. CDR1 is ENHRY, CDR2 SYGVKD, per germline. V was pared by 0 bases and J by 0 bases, with 14 bases between. CDR3 protein: CAISESPKTGANYGYTF. The CDR3 DNA reads TGTGCCATCAGTGAGTCGCCTAAGACCGGGGCTAACTATGGCTACACCTTC.

The chain recombines TRBV27 with TRBJ1-1; D remains unclear. The CDR3 sequence is 14 residues long. Trimming left V 7 bases short and J 4 bases short, with 16 bases between. The germline gives CDR1 MNHEY, CDR2 SMNVEV (reference sequence). As DNA, the CDR3 is TGTGCCAGCAAGGGAGGTACAACTAGCACTGAAGCTTTCTTT. Its translation is CASKGGTTSTEAFF.

This chain uses TRBV30 with TRBJ1-5; no firm D call. Between the trimmed V and J ends, which lost 0 bases and 7 bases, there was a span of 7 bases. Germline V gene data show CDR1 as GTSNPN and CDR2 as SVGIG (reference sequence). This CDR3 is built from 12 residues. The CDR3 DNA sequence: TGTGCCTGGAGTGTTGGGGAGCAGCCCCAGCATTTT. This codes for CAWSVGEQPQHF.

A note on this clone: Different DNA sequences within this sample yield the same CDR3. The chain joins TRBV10-3 to TRBJ1-3; D is possibly TRBD1 (6 bases). Germline lookup yields CDR1 ENHRY and CDR2 SYGVKD. V was cut by 6 bases and J by 0 bases, with 9 bases left in between. The CDR3 has 14 amino acids. In DNA form, the CDR3 reads TGTGCCATCAGGCCGGACAGCTCTGGAAACACCATATATTTT. Its translation: CAIRPDSSGNTIYF.

The V call is TRBV10-3, the J call TRBJ1-1; D is possibly TRBD1 (5 bases). This CDR3 spans 12 amino acids. V lost 7 bases and J 0 bases, leaving 6 bases between the germline ends. The germline V gene encodes CDR1 ENHRY and CDR2 SYGVKD. The CDR3 DNA follows: TGTGCCATCATGGGGCTGAACACTGAAGCTTTCTTT. Translation gives CAIMGLNTEAFF.

To note about this clone: At the DNA level, this CDR3 is encoded by other sequences in the same sample as well. The chain has TRBV12-3 or TRBV12-4 and TRBJ1-2; D unclear. The CDR3 extends over 13 amino acids. Trimming took 3 bases from V and 4 from J, leaving 9 bases between them. CDR3 DNA: TGTGCCAGCAGTTTCGCGGGGAGCTATGGCTACACCTTC. Encoded protein: CASSFAGSYGYTF.

The chain uses TRBV29-1 and TRBJ1-1; 7 nucleotides align to TRBD1. CDR3 length: 14 amino acids. Germline loops: CDR1 SQVTM, CDR2 ANQGSEA. V was clipped by 0 bases and J by 0 bases; unmatched bases: 1. CDR3 sequence (DNA): TGCAGCGTTGAAGAAGGGACAGTGAACACTGAAGCTTTCTTT. It codes for CSVEEGTVNTEAFF.

The chain employs TRBV2 and TRBJ1-5, with D perhaps TRBD1 (5 bases). The CDR3 totals 14 residues. Germline values: CDR1 SNHLY, CDR2 FYNNEI. V was trimmed by 4 bases and J by 5 bases, leaving 12 bases between them. CDR3 DNA sequence: TGTGCCAGCAGTGTAGGGGCGGTGGATCAGCCCCAGCATTTT. As protein: CASSVGAVDQPQHF.

The CDR3 bases are TGTGCCAGCAGCCAAACAGCTTTCTCTGGAAACACCATATATTTT. It translates to CASSQTAFSGNTIYF. The chain uses TRBV3-1 (or the pseudogene TRBV3-2) and TRBJ1-3; D call uncertain. This CDR3 contains 15 residues. Germline CDR1 is LGHDT and CDR2 is YNNKEL (reference sequence). The V end lost 2 bases, the J end lost 0 bases, and 8 bases lay between the germline ends.

V and J are TRBV7-9 and TRBJ2-7; perhaps TRBD1 as D (6 bases). Trimming removed 6 bases at V and 0 bases at J, with 18 bases between. The CDR3 length is 16 residues. CDR1 SEHNR and CDR2 FQNEAQ come from the germline V gene (reference sequence). CDR3 sequence: CASSSLQGKTSYEQYF. CDR3 sequence (DNA): TGTGCCAGCAGTTCCCTCCAGGGGAAGACCTCCTACGAGCAGTACTTC. Full variable domain (rest looked up from reference TRBV7-9 and TRBJ2-7): DTGVSQNPRHKITKRGQNVTFRCDPISEHNRLYWYRQTLGQGPEFLTYFQNEAQLEKSRLLSDRFSAERPKGSFSTLEIQRTEQGDSAMYLCASSSLQGKTSYEQYFGPGTRLTVT.

The chain recombines TRBV19 with TRBJ1-1; possible D gene TRBD1, 5 bases. Trimming took off 7 bases at V and 0 bases at J, with 12 bases between the two ends. The CDR3 length is 14 residues. Germline V CDR1 and CDR2: LNHDA, SQIVND (reference sequence). The DNA for the CDR3 is TGTGCCAGTAAGATGACAGCAATGAACACTGAAGCTTTCTTT. Translated, it gives CASKMTAMNTEAFF.

This chain links TRBV18 with TRBJ2-3; 9 bases map to TRBD2. The germline gives CDR1 KGHSH, CDR2 LQKENI. The trim removed 1 base at V and 1 base at J, leaving 3 bases unmatched. The CDR3 sequence is 16 residues long. The CDR3 DNA reads as TGTGCCAGCTCACCACTTCGCGGGAGGGGCACAGATACGCAGTATTTT. Protein: CASSPLRGRGTDTQYF.

The rearrangement links TRBV11-3 to TRBJ2-1; 9 nucleotides agree with TRBD1. Per germline, CDR1 SGHNT and CDR2 YENEEA. V shed 5 bases, J shed 2 bases, and the junction held 10 bases outside the gene matches. The CDR3 is 17 residues long. CDR3 loop: CASSGPPGQGAYNEQFF. In DNA form, the CDR3 reads TGTGCCAGCAGCGGGCCCCCGGGACAGGGTGCCTACAATGAGCAGTTCTTC.

The rearrangement links TRBV9 to TRBJ2-7; TRBD1 is a possible D gene (5 bases). The CDR3 is made up of 13 amino acids. Trimming pared 0 bases from V and 5 bases from J, leaving 9 bases between. Germline V CDR1 and CDR2: SGDLS, YYNGEE. Here the CDR3 reads CASSVGLGDEQYF. Written as DNA, the CDR3 is TGTGCCAGCAGCGTAGGGTTAGGGGACGAGCAGTACTTC.

V usage is TRBV5-5 and J usage is TRBJ1-1; no reliable D call. The V gene lost 2 bases and the J gene lost 3 bases, with 8 bases spanning the gap. The CDR3 is 13 residues long. CDR1 and CDR2 from the germline V gene are SGHKS and YYEKEE (reference sequence). Here the CDR3 DNA reads TGTGCCAGCAGCTTTCTATCCTACACTGAAGCTTTCTTT. Amino acid sequence: CASSFLSYTEAFF. Full variable domain (missing parts from reference TRBV5-5 and TRBJ1-1): DAGVTQSPTHLIKTRGQQVTLRCSPISGHKSVSWYQQVLGQGPQFIFQYYEKEERGRGNFPDRFSARQFPNYSSELNVNALLLGDSALYLCASSFLSYTEAFFGQGTRLTVV.

The chain combines TRBV30 with TRBJ1-5, with no clear D. From germline, CDR1 is GTSNPN and CDR2 SVGIG (reference sequence). With 1 base removed from V and 5 bases from J, the gap between germline ends came to 9 bases. CDR3 length: 13 amino acids. This CDR3 reads CAWSAGADQPQHF. In DNA, the CDR3 is TGTGCCTGGAGTGCTGGAGCAGATCAGCCCCAGCATTTT.

The V call is TRBV15, the J call TRBJ2-3; D possibly corresponds to TRBD2 (5 bases). The germline V and J ends were trimmed by 8 bases and 4 bases, with 16 bases remaining between them. Germline V lookup: CDR1 LNHNV, CDR2 YYDKDF (reference sequence). The CDR3 runs to 14 residues. CDR3 coding DNA: TGTGCCACCGCCATAAGCGGAACATCAGATACGCAGTATTTT. Its translation is CATAISGTSDTQYF.

The genes are TRBV28 and TRBJ2-7, with 7 bases aligning to TRBD2. CDR3 length: 15 amino acids. After removal of 5 bases from V and 6 bases from J, the junction contained 13 bases not matched to a gene. Germline CDR1 and CDR2: MDHEN and SYDVKM. The CDR3 DNA is TGTGCCAGCAGTCAACCCGGACTAGAAGTTCGCGAGCAGTACTTC. Its protein is CASSQPGLEVREQYF. The full variable domain, with the rest looked up from reference TRBV28 and TRBJ2-7, is DVKVTQSSRYLVKRTGEKVFLECVQDMDHENMFWYRQDPGLGLRLIYFSYDVKMKEKGDIPEGYSVSREKKERFSLILESASTNQTSMYLCASSQPGLEVREQYFGPGTRLTVT.

The chain has TRBV5-1 and TRBJ2-7; weak D call: TRBD1 (5 bases). The V gene lost 1 base and the J gene lost 3 bases, with 14 bases spanning the gap. Per germline, CDR1 SGHRS and CDR2 YFSETQ. The CDR3 spans 15 residues. The DNA of the CDR3 is TGCGCCAGCAGCTTGTTCACAGGACCCTACTACGAGCAGTACTTC. Translating it yields CASSLFTGPYYEQYF.

This clone was found a few times. The chain links TRBV10-3 to TRBJ1-1, with D perhaps TRBD1 (5 bases). CDR3 length equals 16 residues. Germline V lookup: CDR1 ENHRY, CDR2 SYGVKD. The ends were cut back, 0 bases at V and 0 bases at J, with 11 bases in the middle. CDR3 region: CAISESWQGLNTEAFF. In DNA, the CDR3 is TGTGCCATCAGTGAGTCGTGGCAGGGATTGAACACTGAAGCTTTCTTT.

The chain uses TRBV11-1 and TRBJ2-1; 10 bases are a match to TRBD1. The length of the CDR3 is 16 residues. Germline CDR1 SGHAT, CDR2 FQDESV (reference sequence). V lost 5 bases to trimming and J lost 4 bases; unmatched junction nucleotides: 8. The CDR3 DNA reads TGTGCCAGCAGCCCGAGAGGACAGGGGGTATACAATGAGCAGTTCTTC. It translates to CASSPRGQGVYNEQFF.

The rearrangement links TRBV30 to TRBJ2-7; TRBD1 is a possible D gene (6 bases). The V end was cut by 0 bases, the J end by 1 base, with 13 bases between. Germline loops: CDR1 GTSNPN, CDR2 SVGIG (reference sequence). This CDR3 is built from 15 residues. The CDR3 DNA is TGTGCCTGGAGTGTAGGGGGTGGGTCTTCCTACGAGCAGTACTTC. Translated: CAWSVGGGSSYEQYF.

This clone was counted a single time. This chain joins TRBV4-1 and TRBJ2-2; TRBD2 is a possible D gene (5 bases). V was clipped by 2 bases and J by 0 bases, with 22 bases between them. Germline V CDR1 and CDR2: MGHRA, YSYEKL. The CDR3 spans 20 residues. The CDR3 nucleotides are TGCGCCAGCAGCCAAAGATCCCTCGCGGAGAGGACTTCGAACACCGGGGAGCTGTTTTTT. This encodes CASSQRSLAERTSNTGELFF.

CDR3 coding DNA: TGTGCCAGTAGTCCCAGGACAGGGACCTACGAGCAGTACTTC. Its translation is CASSPRTGTYEQYF. The chain couples TRBV19 to TRBJ2-7; 8 nucleotides line up with TRBD1. Germline assignment: CDR1 LNHDA and CDR2 SQIVND (reference sequence). The CDR3 sequence is 14 residues long. The J segment lost 2 bases and the V segment lost 5 bases, leaving 5 bases of the junction unmatched.

V usage is TRBV7-2 and J usage is TRBJ1-1; 10 nucleotides line up with TRBD1. Germline V gives CDR1 SGHTA, CDR2 FQGNSA. The CDR3 has 14 residues. V dropped 5 bases and J dropped 4; count of bases not matched to a gene: 4. CDR3 in DNA: TGTGCCAGCAGCCTTCGACAGGGGGCCACTGAAGCTTTCTTT. Translated: CASSLRQGATEAFF. The full variable domain, completed using reference TRBV7-2 and TRBJ1-1, is GAGVSQSPSNKVTEKGKDVELRCDPISGHTALYWYRQSLGQGLEFLIYFQGNSAPDKSGLPSDRFSAERTGGSVSTLTIQRTQQEDSAVYLCASSLRQGATEAFFGQGTRLTVV.

This clone was observed a single time. This rearrangement joins TRBV29-1 to TRBJ2-7, with TRBD2 matching over 10 bases. Germline assignment: CDR1 SQVTM and CDR2 ANQGSEA. The junction had 5 bases not matched to a gene; V was cut back by 4 bases and J by 2 bases. CDR3 length: 14 residues. CDR3 sequence reads: CSVVLAGRTYEQYF. The CDR3 DNA follows: TGCAGCGTTGTACTAGCGGGAAGAACCTACGAGCAGTACTTC.

V and J are TRBV7-2 and TRBJ1-1, with TRBD1 matching 8 bases. The germline V gene encodes CDR1 SGHTA and CDR2 FQGNSA. The V and J ends lost 1 base and 4 bases, in that order; junction bases with no gene match: 5. The CDR3 spans 15 residues. The CDR3 here is CASSLGTGKLTEAFF. For the CDR3, the DNA is TGTGCCAGCAGCTTAGGGACAGGGAAACTCACTGAAGCTTTCTTT.